Listed below are T cell receptor beta chains from one sample, sequenced in a study of cytomegalovirus exposure and HLA in healthy donors. The repertoire was sequenced with immunoSEQ multiplex PCR; TCRdb's copy has only in-frame clones and lacks some. The sample includes over 100,000 clones, roughly 74% of them seen just once. The sample consisted of PBMCs. All receptors come from a young woman in good health and CMV-seronegative. Both conserved end residues are part of each CDR3. A D gene is named only where the DNA matches it firmly. Some rows have no size entry. The others give once, few or many, or a class for an expanded clone.

>NA|TRBJ2-5|TRBV6-5|NA
CASSHGTQETQYF
TGTGCCAGCAGCCACGGGACACAAGAGACCCAGTACTTC
>NA|TRBJ1-1|TRBV30|NA
CAWSGGFTEAFF
TGTGCCTGGAGTGGAGGCTTCACTGAAGCTTTCTTT
>NA|TRBJ2-7|TRBV9|NA
CASSVGDNGFSSYEQYF
TGTGCCAGCAGCGTAGGTGACAATGGGTTTAGCTCCTACGAGCAGTACTTC
>NA|TRBJ2-5|TRBV7-2|once
CASSPPYQETQYF
TGTGCCAGCAGCCCACCCTATCAAGAGACCCAGTACTTC
>NA|TRBJ2-7|TRBV10-3|NA
CAISYRVGEQYF
TGTGCCATCAGTTACAGGGTCGGCGAGCAGTACTTC
>TRBD2|TRBJ2-1|TRBV15|once
CATSRREAYNEQFF
TGTGCCACCAGTCGGCGGGAGGCCTACAATGAGCAGTTCTTC
>TRBD1|TRBJ2-1|TRBV29-1|once
CSGVQGVNEQFF
TGCAGCGGGGTACAGGGGGTAAATGAGCAGTTCTTC
>NA|TRBJ2-3|TRBV5-6|NA
CASRARVPDTQYF
TGTGCCAGCAGGGCCCGGGTCCCGGATACGCAGTATTTT
>NA|TRBJ1-5|TRBV6-5|few
CASSPPGQPQHF
TGTGCCAGCAGCCCCCCGGGGCAGCCCCAGCATTTT
>NA|TRBJ2-3|TRBV4-1|few
CASSQDPRGGDTQYF
TGCGCCAGCAGCCAAGATCCCAGGGGAGGGGATACGCAGTATTTT
>NA|TRBJ1-3|TRBV13|NA
CASSFVAGKDGNTIYF
TGTGCCAGCAGCTTCGTAGCAGGGAAGGATGGAAACACCATATATTTT
>NA|TRBJ1-1|TRBV30|NA
CAWSYPTAEAFF
TGTGCCTGGAGTTACCCGACAGCCGAAGCTTTCTTT
>NA|TRBJ1-2|TRBV9|NA
CASSAQGLDGYTF
TGTGCCAGCAGCGCACAGGGATTAGATGGCTACACCTTC
>NA|TRBJ1-3|TRBV19|NA
CASKLQDSGNTIYF
TGTGCCAGTAAATTACAGGACTCTGGAAACACCATATATTTT
>TRBD1|TRBJ2-5|TRBV23-1|NA
CASSQKTGEETQYF
TGCGCCAGCAGTCAAAAGACAGGGGAGGAGACCCAGTACTTC
>NA|TRBJ2-7|TRBV5-1|NA
CASSPGGGYEQYF
TGCGCCAGCAGCCCCGGGGGTGGCTACGAGCAGTACTTC
>NA|TRBJ1-1|TRBV14|NA
CASSQARGAEAFF
TGTGCCAGCAGCCAAGCTAGGGGCGCTGAAGCTTTCTTT
>NA|TRBJ2-7|TRBV6-6|NA
CASSTDIPAEQYF
TGTGCCAGCAGCACAGATATCCCTGCCGAGCAGTACTTC
>TRBD1|TRBJ2-4|TRBV6-5|NA
CASSKTGDKNIQYF
TGTGCCAGCAGCAAGACAGGGGACAAAAACATTCAGTACTTC
>TRBD1|TRBJ1-5|TRBV29-1|NA
CSAKTGDYNQPQHF
TGCAGCGCAAAGACAGGGGATTACAATCAGCCCCAGCATTTT
>NA|TRBJ1-1|TRBV6-5|NA
CASSYYTNTEAFF
TGTGCCAGCAGTTATTACACGAACACTGAAGCTTTCTTT
>NA|TRBJ2-6|TRBV30|NA
CAGYSGTPVVLTF
TGTGCCGGGTACTCGGGGACTCCGGTCGTCCTGACTTTC
>NA|TRBJ1-6|TRBV6-6|NA
CASSYRLADSPLHF
TGTGCCAGCAGTTACCGCCTAGCAGATTCACCCCTCCACTTT
>NA|TRBJ1-1|TRBV6-5|NA
CASSYGLGGADTEAFF
TGTGCCAGCAGTTACGGTCTGGGGGGGGCGGACACTGAAGCTTTCTTT
>NA|TRBJ1-1|TRBV5-1|few
CASSLMGGLSEAFF
TGCGCCAGCAGCTTGATGGGGGGGCTCTCTGAAGCTTTCTTT
>TRBD2|TRBJ2-5|TRBV5-4|NA
CASEDPGGETQYF
TGTGCCAGCGAAGACCCGGGGGGAGAGACCCAGTACTTC
>TRBD1|TRBJ1-1|TRBV19|NA
CASSVGTGGSTEAFF
TGTGCCAGTAGTGTCGGGACAGGGGGATCGACTGAAGCTTTCTTT
>TRBD1|TRBJ1-2|TRBV5-1|NA
CASSQGQGNGYTF
TGCGCCAGCAGCCAAGGACAGGGTAATGGCTACACCTTC
>TRBD1|TRBJ1-4|TRBV4-1|NA
CASSQDRGRDEKLFF
TGCGCCAGCAGCCAGGACAGGGGGCGAGACGAAAAACTGTTTTTT
>TRBD1|TRBJ2-1|TRBV18|few
CASSPRTGAVNEQFF
TGTGCCAGCTCACCCCGGACAGGGGCTGTCAATGAGCAGTTCTTC
>NA|TRBJ1-1|TRBV12-5|NA
CASGLTPTVNTEAFF
TGTGCTAGTGGTTTGACACCGACAGTGAACACTGAAGCTTTCTTT
>NA|TRBJ2-2|TRBV2|NA
CASTDTGELFF
TGTGCCAGCACGGACACCGGGGAGCTGTTTTTT
>NA|TRBJ1-2|TRBV7-8|NA
CASSLRRKSEGEHGYTF
TGTGCCAGCAGTTTAAGGAGAAAGAGCGAGGGTGAACATGGCTACACCTTC
>NA|TRBJ1-5|TRBV6-1|NA
CASSRGEGGNQPQHF
TGTGCCAGCAGTAGGGGGGAGGGGGGTAATCAGCCCCAGCATTTT
>TRBD1|TRBJ1-1|TRBV7-8|NA
CASSLGSGTGGSEAFF
TGTGCCAGCAGCTTAGGTTCCGGGACAGGGGGGAGTGAAGCTTTCTTT
>NA|TRBJ2-2|TRBV4-1|once
CASSQVILERTNTGELFF
TGCGCCAGCAGCCAAGTGATCCTGGAGCGAACGAACACCGGGGAGCTGTTTTTT
>TRBD2|TRBJ2-2|TRBV7-8|few
CASSLYERGDNTGELFF
TGTGCCAGCAGCTTATATGAGCGGGGGGATAACACCGGGGAGCTGTTTTTT
>NA|TRBJ1-1|TRBV30|NA
CAWCNENEAFF
TGTGCCTGGTGTAACGAGAATGAAGCTTTCTTT
>TRBD1|TRBJ1-2|TRBV6-1|NA
CASSVTGEANYGYTF
TGTGCCAGCAGTGTTACAGGGGAAGCTAACTATGGCTACACCTTC
>NA|TRBJ2-1|TRBV27|NA
CASSFIQEIYNEQFF
TGTGCCAGCAGTTTCATACAGGAGATTTACAATGAGCAGTTCTTC
>TRBD2|TRBJ2-7|TRBV30|few
CAWRGTSGRLHSYEQYF
TGTGCCTGGAGAGGGACTAGCGGGAGGTTACACTCCTACGAGCAGTACTTC
>NA|TRBJ1-1|TRBV2|NA
CASSGETSRTEAFF
TGTGCCAGCAGTGGGGAGACATCCCGCACTGAAGCTTTCTTT
>NA|TRBJ2-3|TRBV11-3|NA
CASSPKGQGGGTDTQYF
TGTGCCAGCAGCCCCAAAGGACAGGGAGGGGGCACAGATACGCAGTATTTT
>NA|TRBJ2-5|TRBV4-1|NA
CASSQEWATRFETQYF
TGCGCCAGCAGCCAAGAGTGGGCTACACGATTTGAGACCCAGTACTTC
>TRBD1|TRBJ1-1|TRBV5-6|NA
CASSLPNRGTEAFF
TGTGCCAGCAGCTTGCCGAACAGGGGAACTGAAGCTTTCTTT
>NA|TRBJ1-1|TRBV5-6|few
CASSLGDGGSTEAFF
TGTGCCAGCAGCTTGGGGGACGGGGGGAGCACTGAAGCTTTCTTT
>NA|TRBJ2-1|TRBV2|NA
CASSRLIYNEQFF
TGTGCCAGCAGCCGACTCATCTACAATGAGCAGTTCTTC
>NA|TRBJ2-1|TRBV18|NA
CASSPSALGEQFF
TGTGCCAGCTCACCCTCCGCTCTCGGGGAGCAGTTCTTC
>TRBD1|TRBJ2-5|TRBV12-5|NA
CASGSGTEPYRTQYF
TGTGCTAGTGGTTCAGGGACAGAGCCCTATCGGACCCAGTACTTC